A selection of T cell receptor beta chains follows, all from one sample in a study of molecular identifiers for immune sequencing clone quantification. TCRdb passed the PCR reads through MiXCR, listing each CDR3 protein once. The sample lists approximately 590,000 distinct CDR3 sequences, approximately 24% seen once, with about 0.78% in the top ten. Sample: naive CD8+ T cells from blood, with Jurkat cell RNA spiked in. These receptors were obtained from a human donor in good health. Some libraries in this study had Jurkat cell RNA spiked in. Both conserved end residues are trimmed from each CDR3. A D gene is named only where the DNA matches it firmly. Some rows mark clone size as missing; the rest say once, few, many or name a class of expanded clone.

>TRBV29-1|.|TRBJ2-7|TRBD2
SVEEGLAGGSSYEQY
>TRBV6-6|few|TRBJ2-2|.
ASSGLLRGINTGELF
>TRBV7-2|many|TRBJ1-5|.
ASSLGGGYYSNQPQH
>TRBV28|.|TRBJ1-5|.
ASTPGQSDQPQH
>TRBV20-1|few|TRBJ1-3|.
SARGTNSGNTIY
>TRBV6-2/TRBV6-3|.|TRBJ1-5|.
ASSYVQPNPPPH
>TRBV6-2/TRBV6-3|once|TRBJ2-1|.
ASSSIVDFSSSYNEQF
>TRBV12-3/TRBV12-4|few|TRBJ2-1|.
ASSFYGVNNEQF
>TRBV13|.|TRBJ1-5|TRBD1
ASSLGRGRSNQPQH
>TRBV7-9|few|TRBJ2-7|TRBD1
ASSPLEDRGLSYEQY
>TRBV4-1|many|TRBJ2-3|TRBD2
ASSQRLAGVTDTQY
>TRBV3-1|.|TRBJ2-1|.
ASSQEVTPAMPEDEQF
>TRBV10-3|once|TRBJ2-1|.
AISPEYNEQF
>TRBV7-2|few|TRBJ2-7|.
ASSLGPFTTPPYEQY
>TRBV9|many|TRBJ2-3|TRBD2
ASSVDGTSGGADTDTQY
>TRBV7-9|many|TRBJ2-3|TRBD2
ASSSPGLAGETDTQY
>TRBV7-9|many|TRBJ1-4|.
ASSPDRPTNEKLF
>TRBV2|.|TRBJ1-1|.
ASSEERSGWDTEAF
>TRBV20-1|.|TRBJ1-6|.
SALPDFSSYNSPLH
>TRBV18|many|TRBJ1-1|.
ASSQPFRLGSTEAF
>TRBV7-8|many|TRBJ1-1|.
ASSLATPLNHRGEDTEAF
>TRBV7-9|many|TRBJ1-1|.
ASSLQGLAEAF
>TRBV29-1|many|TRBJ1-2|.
SVDLTGPYGYT
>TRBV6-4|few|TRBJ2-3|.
ASSDLLHPDTQY
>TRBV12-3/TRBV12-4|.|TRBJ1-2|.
ASTLGVSGGYT
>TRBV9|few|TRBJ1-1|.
ASSPSLGLKTEAF